These T cell receptor beta chains were read from a single sample in a study of read filtering for tumor transcriptome and immune sequencing. TCRdb called the reads again in MiXCR, with one record for every CDR3 protein. Of about 57,000 distinct CDR3 sequences listed, approximately 14% were seen once; the top ten hold around 45%. The sample taken for sequencing was a population of CD138-negative cells sorted from bone marrow. These receptors all come from a donor at least 40 years old with multiple myeloma. The CDR3 runs from the conserved cysteine through the conserved F or W. A D gene is named only where the DNA matches it firmly. Clone size is not always given. Where it is, it says once, few, many or a class for expanded clones.

>TRBJ2-1|-|TRBV7-9|many
TGTGCCAGCAGCTTAAGCCACAACTCCTACAATGAGCAGTTCTTC
CASSLSHNSYNEQFF
>TRBJ2-1|-|TRBV19|few
TGTGCCACAGGACAGATCTACAATGAGCAGTTCTTC
CATGQIYNEQFF
>TRBJ2-3|TRBD2|TRBV20-1|many
TGCAGTGCTAGTACAGGACTAGCTGGTCAGGCAGATACGCAGTATTTT
CSASTGLAGQADTQYF
>TRBJ2-1|TRBD2|TRBV5-1|many
TGCGCCAGCAGCTTGCCGGGAGGGCCGGACAATGAGCAGTTCTTC
CASSLPGGPDNEQFF
>TRBJ2-7|TRBD1|TRBV5-1|many
TGCGCCAGCAGCTTCCGGGACAGGGAGGACGAGCAGTACTTC
CASSFRDREDEQYF
>TRBJ1-5|TRBD1|TRBV27|many
TGTGCCAGCAGTTTTCAGGGGGAGGAGGACCAGCCCCAGCATTTT
CASSFQGEEDQPQHF
>TRBJ2-2|TRBD2|TRBV12-3/TRBV12-4|many
TGTGCCAGCAGTTTCCCAGCGGGAGGCGGCCCCGGGGAGCTGTTTTTT
CASSFPAGGGPGELFF
>TRBJ2-7|TRBD1|TRBV7-9|many
TGTGCCAGCAGCCCCCGGGACAGGGGCTACGAGCAGTACTTC
CASSPRDRGYEQYF
>TRBJ2-7|-|TRBV5-1|-
TGCGCCAGCAGCTTGGGACCCGAGGCCTACGAGCAGTACTTC
CASSLGPEAYEQYF
>TRBJ2-7|-|TRBV19|many
TGTGCCAGTAGTACCAACTTAGTCTCCTACGAGCAGTACTTC
CASSTNLVSYEQYF
>TRBJ2-1|TRBD2|TRBV11-3|many
TGTGCCAGCAGCTTGGTAGCGGGAGGTGTGGATGAGCAGTTCTTC
CASSLVAGGVDEQFF
>TRBJ1-3|-|TRBV4-1|few
TGCGCCAGCAGCCAAGGTCCGATGCCTGGAAACACCATATATTTT
CASSQGPMPGNTIYF
>TRBJ2-3|-|TRBV5-6|many
TGTGCCAGCAGCTCGGGCCCGAGCACAGATACGCAGTATTTT
CASSSGPSTDTQYF